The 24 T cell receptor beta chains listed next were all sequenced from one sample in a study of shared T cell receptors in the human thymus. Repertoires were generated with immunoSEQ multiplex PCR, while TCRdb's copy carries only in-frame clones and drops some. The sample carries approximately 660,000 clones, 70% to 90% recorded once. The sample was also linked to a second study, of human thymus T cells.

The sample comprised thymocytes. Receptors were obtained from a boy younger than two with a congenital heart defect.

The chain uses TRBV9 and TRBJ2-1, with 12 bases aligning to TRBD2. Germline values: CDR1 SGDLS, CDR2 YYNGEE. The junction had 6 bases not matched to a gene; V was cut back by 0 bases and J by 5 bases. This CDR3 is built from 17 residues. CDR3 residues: CASSVVTSGSIDNEQFF. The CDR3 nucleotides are TGTGCCAGCAGCGTAGTGACTAGCGGGAGTATCGACAATGAGCAGTTCTTC.

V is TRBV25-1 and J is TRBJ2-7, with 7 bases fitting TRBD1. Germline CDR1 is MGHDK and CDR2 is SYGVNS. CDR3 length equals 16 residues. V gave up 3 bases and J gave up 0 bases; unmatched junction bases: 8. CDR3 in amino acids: CASSDHRGLRSYEQYF. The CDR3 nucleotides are TGTGCCAGCAGTGACCACAGGGGCCTCCGCTCCTACGAGCAGTACTTC.

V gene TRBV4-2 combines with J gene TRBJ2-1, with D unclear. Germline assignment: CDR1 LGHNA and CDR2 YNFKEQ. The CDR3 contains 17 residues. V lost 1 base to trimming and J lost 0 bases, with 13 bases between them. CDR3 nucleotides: TGTGCCAGCAGCCAAGCCTTCAGAGGTCTCTCCTACAATGAGCAGTTCTTC. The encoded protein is CASSQAFRGLSYNEQFF.

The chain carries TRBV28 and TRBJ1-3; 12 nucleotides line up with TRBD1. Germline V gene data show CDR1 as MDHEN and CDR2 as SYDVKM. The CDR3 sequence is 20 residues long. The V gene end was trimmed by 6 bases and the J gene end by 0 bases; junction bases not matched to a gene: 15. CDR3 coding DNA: TGTGCCAGCAGCATCTTAGGGGACAGGGGGCGTGAAAGCTCTGGAAACACCATATATTTT. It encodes CASSILGDRGRESSGNTIYF.

CDR3 residues: CASSVEYQAGRTGELFF. DNA for the CDR3: TGTGCCAGCAGCGTAGAGTATCAAGCGGGCCGCACCGGGGAGCTGTTTTTT. The chain is built from TRBV9 and TRBJ2-2, with D perhaps TRBD2 (6 bases). Germline loops: CDR1 SGDLS, CDR2 YYNGEE. This CDR3 contains 17 residues. Deletions cut 0 bases from V and 4 bases from J, with 16 bases between.

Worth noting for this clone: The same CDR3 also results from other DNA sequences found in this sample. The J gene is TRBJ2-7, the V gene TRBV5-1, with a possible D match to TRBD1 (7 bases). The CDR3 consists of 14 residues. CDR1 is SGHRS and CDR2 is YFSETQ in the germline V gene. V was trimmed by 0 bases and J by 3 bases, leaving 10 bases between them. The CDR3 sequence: CASSLGQGGYEQYF. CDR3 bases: TGCGCCAGCAGCTTGGGACAGGGAGGCTACGAGCAGTACTTC.

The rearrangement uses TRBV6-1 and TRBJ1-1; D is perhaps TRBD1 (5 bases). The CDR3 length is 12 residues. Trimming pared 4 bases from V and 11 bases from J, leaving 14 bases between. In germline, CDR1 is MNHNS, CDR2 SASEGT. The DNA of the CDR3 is TGTGCCAGCAGTGTTCCTCACAGGTGGGCTTTCTTT. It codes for CASSVPHRWAFF.

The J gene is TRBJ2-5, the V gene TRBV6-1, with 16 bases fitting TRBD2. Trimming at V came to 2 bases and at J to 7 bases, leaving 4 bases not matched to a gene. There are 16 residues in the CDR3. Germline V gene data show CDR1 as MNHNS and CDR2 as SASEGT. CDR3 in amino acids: CASSEKGTSGRGTQYF. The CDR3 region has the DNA TGTGCCAGCAGTGAAAAGGGGACTAGCGGGAGGGGGACCCAGTACTTC.

DNA of the CDR3: TGCGCCAGCAGCCAAGATCTAGCGGCCTATACGCAGTATTTT. It translates to CASSQDLAAYTQYF. The chain recombines TRBV4-3 with TRBJ2-3, with 7 bases lining up with TRBD2. Germline CDR1 and CDR2: LGHNA and YSLEER. This CDR3 contains 14 residues. With 0 bases clipped from V and 7 bases from J, the junction kept 4 bases outside the gene matches.

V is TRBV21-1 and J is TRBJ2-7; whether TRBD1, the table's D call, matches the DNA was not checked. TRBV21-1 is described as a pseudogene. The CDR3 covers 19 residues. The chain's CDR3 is CASSTKAGGRGQGWNEQYF. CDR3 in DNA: TGTGCCAGCAGCACCAAAGCAGGAGGGAGGGGACAGGGGTGGAACGAGCAGTACTTC.

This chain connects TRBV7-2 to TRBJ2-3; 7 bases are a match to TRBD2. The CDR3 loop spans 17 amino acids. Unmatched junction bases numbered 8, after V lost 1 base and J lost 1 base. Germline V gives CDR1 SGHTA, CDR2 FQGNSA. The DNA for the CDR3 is TGTGCCAGCAGCTTAGTAGGAGGCGGGAGACGCACAGATACGCAGTATTTT. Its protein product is CASSLVGGGRRTDTQYF.

CDR3 protein: CASTLRGAGDTDTQYF. In DNA, the CDR3 is TGTGCTAGTACTCTCAGAGGGGCAGGGGACACAGATACGCAGTATTTT. The chain couples TRBV12-5 to TRBJ2-3; a possible D gene is TRBD1 (6 bases). There are 16 residues in the CDR3. Germline V gene sequence: CDR1 LGHNT, CDR2 FRNRAP. V was clipped by 8 bases and J by 2 bases, with 20 bases between them. Full variable domain (missing parts from reference TRBV12-5 and TRBJ2-3): DARVTQTPRHKVTEMGQEVTMRCQPILGHNTVFWYRQTMMQGLELLAYFRNRAPLDDSGMPKDRFSAEMPDATLATLKIQPSEPRDSAVYFCASTLRGAGDTDTQYFGPGTRLTVL.

CDR3 DNA sequence: TGTGCCAGCAGTTTGGGGCCGTCCGGGTTTAGCAATCAGCCCCAGCATTTT. Amino acid sequence: CASSLGPSGFSNQPQHF. The genes are TRBV28 and TRBJ1-5; possibly TRBD1 for D (5 bases). This CDR3 has 17 amino acids. Germline V gene sequence: CDR1 MDHEN, CDR2 SYDVKM. The V end lost 3 bases, the J end lost 0 bases, and 15 bases lay between the germline ends.

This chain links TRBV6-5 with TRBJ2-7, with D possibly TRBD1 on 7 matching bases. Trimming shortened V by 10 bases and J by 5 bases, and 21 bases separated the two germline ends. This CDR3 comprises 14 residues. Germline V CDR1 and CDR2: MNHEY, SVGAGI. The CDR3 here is CATSFDRAGNEQYF. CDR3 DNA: TGTGCCACCTCCTTCGACAGGGCGGGAAACGAGCAGTACTTC.

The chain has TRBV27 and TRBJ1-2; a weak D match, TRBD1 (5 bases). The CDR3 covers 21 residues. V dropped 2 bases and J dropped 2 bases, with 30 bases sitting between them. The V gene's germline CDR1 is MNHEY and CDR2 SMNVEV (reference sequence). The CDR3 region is CASSLRGGKGRGFHANYGYTF. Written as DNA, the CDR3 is TGTGCCAGCAGTTTACGGGGAGGGAAGGGGCGTGGGTTCCATGCCAACTATGGCTACACCTTC.

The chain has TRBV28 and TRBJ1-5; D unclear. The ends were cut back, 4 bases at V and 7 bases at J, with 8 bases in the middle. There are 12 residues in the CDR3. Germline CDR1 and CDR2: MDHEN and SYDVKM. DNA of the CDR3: TGTGCCAGCAGTTCGCACTGGCAGCCCCAGCATTTT. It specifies CASSSHWQPQHF.

The DNA of the CDR3 is TGTGCCAGCAGCTTAGCCGGGACATGGGGTCAGCCCCAGCATTTT. Its translation: CASSLAGTWGQPQHF. The genes are TRBV7-7 and TRBJ1-5; D possibly corresponds to TRBD1 (6 bases). This CDR3 contains 15 residues. Trimming left V 0 bases short and J 6 bases short, with 12 bases between. Germline V lookup: CDR1 SSHAT, CDR2 FNYEAQ (reference sequence).

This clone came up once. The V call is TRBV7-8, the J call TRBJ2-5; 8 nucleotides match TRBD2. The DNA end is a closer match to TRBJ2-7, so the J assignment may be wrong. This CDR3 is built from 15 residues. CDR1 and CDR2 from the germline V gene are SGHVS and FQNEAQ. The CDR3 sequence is CASSLQREGPYEQYF. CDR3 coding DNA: TGTGCCAGCAGCTTACAACGGGAGGGCCCCTACGAGCAGTACTTC.

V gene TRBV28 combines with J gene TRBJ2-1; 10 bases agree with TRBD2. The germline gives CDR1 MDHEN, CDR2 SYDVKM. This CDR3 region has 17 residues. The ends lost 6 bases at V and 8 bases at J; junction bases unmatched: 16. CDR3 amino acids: CASSPGLARNPLDEQFF. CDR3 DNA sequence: TGTGCCAGCAGCCCGGGACTAGCGAGAAACCCTTTGGATGAGCAGTTCTTC. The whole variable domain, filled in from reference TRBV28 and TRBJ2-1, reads DVKVTQSSRYLVKRTGEKVFLECVQDMDHENMFWYRQDPGLGLRLIYFSYDVKMKEKGDIPEGYSVSREKKERFSLILESASTNQTSMYLCASSPGLARNPLDEQFFGPGTRLTVL.

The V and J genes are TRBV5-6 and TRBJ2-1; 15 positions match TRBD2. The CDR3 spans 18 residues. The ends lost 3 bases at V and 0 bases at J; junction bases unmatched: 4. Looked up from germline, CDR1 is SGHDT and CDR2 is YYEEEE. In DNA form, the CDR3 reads TGTGCCAGCAGCTCCGGACTAGCGGGAGGGCCCTCCTACAATGAGCAGTTCTTC. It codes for CASSSGLAGGPSYNEQFF.

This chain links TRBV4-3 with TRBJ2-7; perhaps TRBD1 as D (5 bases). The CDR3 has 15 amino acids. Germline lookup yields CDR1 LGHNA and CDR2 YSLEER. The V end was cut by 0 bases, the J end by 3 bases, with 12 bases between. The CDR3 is CASSQDSRQGYEQYF. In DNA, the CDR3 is TGCGCCAGCAGCCAAGATTCGAGGCAGGGCTACGAGCAGTACTTC.

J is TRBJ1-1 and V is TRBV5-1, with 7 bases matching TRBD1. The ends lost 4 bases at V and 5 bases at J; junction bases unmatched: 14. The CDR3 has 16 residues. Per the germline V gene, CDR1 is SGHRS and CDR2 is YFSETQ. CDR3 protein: CASSVGPNRGRTEAFF. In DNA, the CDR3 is TGCGCCAGCAGCGTGGGCCCTAACAGGGGCAGGACTGAAGCTTTCTTT.

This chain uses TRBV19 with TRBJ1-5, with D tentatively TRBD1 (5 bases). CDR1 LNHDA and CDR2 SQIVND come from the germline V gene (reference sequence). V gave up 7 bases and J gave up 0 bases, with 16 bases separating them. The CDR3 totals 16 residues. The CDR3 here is CASNNNSGNSNQPQHF. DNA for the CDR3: TGTGCCAGTAACAATAACTCAGGGAATAGCAATCAGCCCCAGCATTTT. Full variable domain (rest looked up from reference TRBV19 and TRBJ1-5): DGGITQSPKYLFRKEGQNVTLSCEQNLNHDAMYWYRQDPGQGLRLIYYSQIVNDFQKGDIAEGYSVSREKKESFPLTVTSAQKNPTAFYLCASNNNSGNSNQPQHFGDGTRLSIL.

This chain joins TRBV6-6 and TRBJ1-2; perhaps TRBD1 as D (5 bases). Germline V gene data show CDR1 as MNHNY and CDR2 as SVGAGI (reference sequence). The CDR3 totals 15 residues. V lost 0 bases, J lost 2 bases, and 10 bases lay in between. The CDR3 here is CASSYSRRQNYGYTF. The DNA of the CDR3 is TGTGCCAGCAGTTACTCGAGACGACAGAACTATGGCTACACCTTC.